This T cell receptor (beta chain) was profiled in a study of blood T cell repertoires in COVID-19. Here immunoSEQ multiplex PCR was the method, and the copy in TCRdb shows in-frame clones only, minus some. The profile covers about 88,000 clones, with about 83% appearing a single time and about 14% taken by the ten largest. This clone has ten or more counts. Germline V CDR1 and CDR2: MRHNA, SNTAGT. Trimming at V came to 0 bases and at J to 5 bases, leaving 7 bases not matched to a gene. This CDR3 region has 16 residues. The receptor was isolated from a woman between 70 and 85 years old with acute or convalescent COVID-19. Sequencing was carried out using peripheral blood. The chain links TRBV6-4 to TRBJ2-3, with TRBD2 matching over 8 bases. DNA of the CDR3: TGTGCCAGCAGTGACTCGTCGGGGGGGCCGGAAGATACGCAGTATTTT. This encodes CASSDSSGGPEDTQYF.